The 31 T cell receptor beta chains presented below share a single source sample, sequenced in a study of vaccination and CD4 T cells after COVID-19. Indicated treatment: approximately nine-day PBMC culture with coronavirus spike peptide pools or control peptides (ViraFEST assay). The assay that was used to sequence DNA from cultured CD4+ T cells was the Oncomine TCR Beta short-read assay. TCRdb independently ran MiXCR on the PCR reads; one entry per CDR3 protein. The data show about 25,000 distinct CDR3 sequences, 49% seen once. Antigens for these TCRs are unknown. The specimen was CD4+ T cells from blood, cultured in vitro. These receptors were obtained from a human donor who had recovered from COVID-19.

The chain couples TRBV4-1 to TRBJ2-1; the D gene is possibly TRBD2 (5 bases). V shed 4 bases and J shed 1 base, with 26 bases lying between them. The CDR3 covers 20 residues. CDR1 and CDR2 (germline): MGHRA, YSYEKL. The CDR3 is CASSPPQASSRPPSYNEQFF. CDR3 bases: TGCGCCAGCAGCCCTCCCCAAGCCTCTAGCCGGCCCCCTTCCTACAATGAGCAGTTCTTC.

CDR3 DNA: TGTGCCACCCAGGCGGGGGGCTACAATGAGCAGTTCTTC. Its protein product is CATQAGGYNEQFF. The chain recombines TRBV6-4 with TRBJ2-1, with 8 nucleotides matching TRBD2. Trimming cost V 10 bases and J 3 bases; bases outside gene matches: 5. The germline CDR1 and CDR2 sequences are MRHNA and SNTAGT. This CDR3 has 13 amino acids.

This rearrangement joins TRBV10-3 to TRBJ2-2; 9 bases map to TRBD1. V lost 8 bases and J lost 4; bases outside the gene matches: 5. This CDR3 contains 14 residues. Germline CDR1 reads ENHRY; CDR2 reads SYGVKD. In DNA form, the CDR3 reads TGTGCCATCCAAGGACAGGGGAGCACCGGGGAGCTGTTTTTT. Amino acids: CAIQGQGSTGELFF.

This clonotype was seen a handful of times. V gene TRBV7-2 combines with J gene TRBJ2-1, with 7 bases fitting TRBD2. V trimming: 5 bases; J trimming: 6 bases; junction bases outside the gene matches: 7. Germline-derived CDR1 and CDR2 are SGHTA and FQGNSA. CDR3 length: 14 amino acids. CDR3 bases: TGTGCCAGCAGCACAACCGGGACTATCAATGAGCAGTTCTTC. Its translation is CASSTTGTINEQFF.

This clonotype showed up just a few times. The chain links TRBV15 to TRBJ2-7, with D possibly being TRBD1 or TRBD2 (6 bases each). Deletions cut 6 bases from V and 0 bases from J, with 12 bases between. This CDR3 is 14 amino acids long. CDR1 LNHNV and CDR2 YYDKDF come from the germline V gene (reference sequence). CDR3 nucleotide sequence: TGTGCCACCAGTTTGGGGGGCTTCTCCTACGAGCAGTACTTC. It specifies CATSLGGFSYEQYF.

The V gene is TRBV19, the J gene TRBJ2-5; D is unresolved. The V end lost 5 bases, the J end lost 1 base, and 8 bases lay between the germline ends. The germline V gene encodes CDR1 LNHDA and CDR2 SQIVND (reference sequence). The CDR3 is made up of 13 amino acids. CDR3 amino acids: CASSRRRQETQYF. The CDR3 DNA sequence: TGTGCCAGTAGTCGGCGCCGCCAAGAGACCCAGTACTTC. Full variable domain (rest looked up from reference TRBV19 and TRBJ2-5): DGGITQSPKYLFRKEGQNVTLSCEQNLNHDAMYWYRQDPGQGLRLIYYSQIVNDFQKGDIAEGYSVSREKKESFPLTVTSAQKNPTAFYLCASSRRRQETQYFGPGTRLLVL.

The chain is built from TRBV6-1 and TRBJ2-7; D gene unclear. CDR1 and CDR2 (germline): MNHNS, SASEGT. There are 15 residues in the CDR3. Trimming stripped 7 bases from V and 3 bases from J, with 19 bases between. The DNA of the CDR3 is TGTGCCAGCACCTCCCCGGGTTCTGCACGCTACGAGCAGTACTTC. As protein: CASTSPGSARYEQYF.

In DNA, the CDR3 is TGTGCCAGCAGTTTAATGCAGGGACAAAATCAGCCCCAGCATTTT. The encoded protein is CASSLMQGQNQPQHF. This chain joins TRBV12-3 or TRBV12-4 and TRBJ1-5; weak D call: TRBD1 (6 bases). The germline V and J ends were trimmed by 2 bases and 4 bases, with 12 bases remaining between them. The CDR3 runs to 15 residues.

The chain couples TRBV7-2 to TRBJ2-5, with a weak D call TRBD2 (7 bases). CDR1 and CDR2 from the germline V gene are SGHTA and FQGNSA. With 5 bases removed from V and 3 bases from J, the gap between germline ends came to 16 bases. CDR3 length: 15 amino acids. The CDR3: CASSPYREGKETQYF. CDR3 in DNA: TGTGCCAGCAGCCCTTACAGGGAGGGGAAAGAGACCCAGTACTTC.

This clonotype was seen more than once but under ten times. The rearrangement uses TRBV6-5 and TRBJ2-5; D tentatively fits TRBD1 or TRBD2 (6 bases each). The germline CDR1 and CDR2 sequences are MNHEY and SVGAGI. The CDR3 spans 17 residues. Trimming cost V 0 bases and J 8 bases, with 22 bases left between them. CDR3 nucleotide sequence: TGTGCCAGCAGTTACTCCGGGGGCGGGGCTAGCGTGGGAACCCAGTACTTC. This encodes CASSYSGGGASVGTQYF.

V usage is TRBV11-1 and J usage is TRBJ2-7; 10 nucleotides align to TRBD1. CDR1 and CDR2 (germline): SGHAT, FQDESV (reference sequence). V trimming: 3 bases; J trimming: 2 bases; junction bases outside the gene matches: 4. The CDR3 spans 15 residues. The CDR3 loop reads CASSLRDRGAYEQYF. The CDR3 coding sequence is TGTGCCAGCAGCTTGAGGGACAGGGGAGCCTACGAGCAGTACTTC.

The rearrangement links TRBV6-1 to TRBJ2-7, with 8 bases that match TRBD1. With 6 bases clipped from V and 3 bases from J, the junction kept 7 bases outside the gene matches. Germline values: CDR1 MNHNS, CDR2 SASEGT. This CDR3 is 14 amino acids long. The CDR3 DNA reads TGTGCCAGCAGGCCCAGACAGGGGTACTACGAGCAGTACTTC. It encodes CASRPRQGYYEQYF.

This chain's CDR3 is CASSQVEGQGYEQYF. The CDR3 DNA reads TGCGCCAGCAGCCAAGTAGAGGGCCAGGGCTACGAGCAGTACTTC. The V call is TRBV4-3, the J call TRBJ2-1, with D tentatively TRBD1 or TRBD2 (5 bases each). The last part of the DNA fits TRBJ2-7 better; the J call may be wrong. This CDR3 comprises 15 residues. CDR1 is LGHNA and CDR2 is YSLEER in the germline V gene.

This chain joins TRBV7-2 and TRBJ2-5; the D gene is possibly TRBD1 (6 bases). The germline gives CDR1 SGHTA, CDR2 FQGNSA. V was shortened by 5 bases and J by 5 bases, with 15 bases between the two germline ends. The CDR3 runs to 14 residues. The chain's CDR3 is CASSPPARGETQYF. CDR3 bases: TGTGCCAGCAGCCCCCCTGCCAGGGGTGAGACCCAGTACTTC. Variable domain in full (rest from reference TRBV7-2 and TRBJ2-5): GAGVSQSPSNKVTEKGKDVELRCDPISGHTALYWYRQSLGQGLEFLIYFQGNSAPDKSGLPSDRFSAERTGGSVSTLTIQRTQQEDSAVYLCASSPPARGETQYFGPGTRLLVL.

This chain uses TRBV7-3 with TRBJ2-1, with TRBD1 matching 10 bases. The germline CDR1 and CDR2 sequences are SGHTA and FQGTGA. CDR3 length equals 15 residues. The V and J ends lost 5 bases and 7 bases, in that order; junction bases with no gene match: 8. CDR3 nucleotide sequence: TGTGCCAGCAGCCCAGACAGGGGGCGACGGAATGAGCAGTTCTTC. Protein: CASSPDRGRRNEQFF.

The CDR3 loop is CASSESRGDGMGEQFF. DNA for the CDR3: TGCGCCAGCAGTGAGTCGCGGGGCGATGGGATGGGGGAGCAGTTCTTC. V usage is TRBV10-1 and J usage is TRBJ2-1; D is possibly TRBD2 (6 bases). V was pared by 0 bases and J by 10 bases, with 19 bases between. The CDR3 has 16 residues. From germline, CDR1 is WNHNN and CDR2 SYGVQD (reference sequence).

This clonotype was seen once. The CDR3 DNA is TGCGCCAGCAGCCAAGAGGGGGGGCCTTTCCTCTTGAACACTGAAGCTTTCTTT. Amino acids: CASSQEGGPFLLNTEAFF. The chain employs TRBV4-3 and TRBJ1-1; D is possibly TRBD1 (6 bases). The V end lost 0 bases, the J end lost 0 bases, and 17 bases lay between the germline ends. Germline CDR1 and CDR2: LGHNA and YSLEER. The CDR3 spans 18 residues.

The chain links TRBV18 to TRBJ2-2; unclear D gene. This CDR3 is 14 amino acids long. The germline V and J ends were trimmed by 2 bases and 0 bases, with 4 bases remaining between them. Per germline, CDR1 KGHSH and CDR2 LQKENI. The CDR3 protein is CASSPYSNTGELFF. The CDR3 DNA sequence: TGTGCCAGCTCACCATACTCGAACACCGGGGAGCTGTTTTTT.

The chain combines TRBV19 with TRBJ2-7, with D unresolved. CDR3 length: 15 residues. From germline, CDR1 is LNHDA and CDR2 SQIVND (reference sequence). Trimming cost V 5 bases and J 0 bases, with 14 bases left between them. The CDR3 DNA reads TGTGCCAGTAGTCCATTTAACAGCTTCTCCTACGAGCAGTACTTC. Protein product: CASSPFNSFSYEQYF.

The chain employs TRBV7-2 and TRBJ1-1, with D possibly being TRBD1 (6 bases). V gave up 1 base and J gave up 7 bases, with 13 bases separating them. The CDR3 is made up of 14 amino acids. Germline assignment: CDR1 SGHTA and CDR2 FQGNSA. CDR3 sequence: CASSLGPGQNEAFF. Here the CDR3 DNA reads TGTGCCAGCAGCTTAGGTCCCGGACAGAATGAAGCTTTCTTT.

The chain joins TRBV5-1 to TRBJ1-6, with 8 bases identical to TRBD1. The CDR3 is made up of 16 amino acids. Losses at the gene ends were 2 bases for V and 8 bases for J; bases not matched to a gene: 9. The germline CDR1 and CDR2 sequences are SGHRS and YFSETQ. The CDR3 sequence: CASSFRTGRADSPLHF. DNA for the CDR3: TGCGCCAGCAGCTTTAGGACAGGGCGTGCGGATTCACCCCTCCACTTT. Combining the CDR3 with reference TRBV5-1 and TRBJ1-6 gives the whole variable domain KAGVTQTPRYLIKTRGQQVTLSCSPISGHRSVSWYQQTPGQGLQFLFEYFSETQRNKGNFPGRFSGRQFSNSRSEMNVSTLELGDSALYLCASSFRTGRADSPLHFGNGTRLTVT.

This clonotype has a handful of counts. This chain links TRBV6-2 or TRBV6-3 with TRBJ2-7; D possibly corresponds to TRBD2 (6 bases). Trimming took 7 bases from V and 7 from J, leaving 17 bases between them. Germline loops: CDR1 MNHEY, CDR2 SVGEGT. This CDR3 is built from 13 residues. CDR3 bases: TGTGCCAGCACTTCCAGGGAGGTGCGGGAGCAGTACTTC. Residues: CASTSREVREQYF.

This chain connects TRBV19 to TRBJ2-1; D might be TRBD1 or TRBD2, each matching 5 bases. The germline CDR1 and CDR2 sequences are LNHDA and SQIVND (reference sequence). The CDR3 consists of 13 residues. Trimming removed 3 bases from V and 9 bases from J, with 12 bases in between. For the CDR3, the DNA is TGTGCCAGTAGTATGCAGGGTGCGGGTGAGCAGTTCTTC. The encoded protein is CASSMQGAGEQFF.

The chain links TRBV6-2 or TRBV6-3 to TRBJ1-1; 7 bases map to TRBD1. CDR1 MNHEY and CDR2 SVGEGT come from the germline V gene. V shed 2 bases and J 1 base; nucleotides not matched to a gene: 7. CDR3 size: 16 residues. This chain's CDR3 is CASSYESGQPNTEAFF. The DNA for the CDR3 is TGTGCCAGCAGTTACGAATCGGGACAGCCGAACACTGAAGCTTTCTTT.

The V call is TRBV30, the J call TRBJ2-5, with 8 bases that match TRBD2. Germline CDR1 GTSNPN, CDR2 SVGIG (reference sequence). V lost 0 bases, J lost 0 bases, and 6 bases stayed unmatched. The CDR3 is made up of 16 amino acids. The CDR3 region is CAWSVRSSGHQETQYF. The CDR3 nucleotides read TGTGCCTGGAGTGTACGATCTAGCGGGCACCAAGAGACCCAGTACTTC.

The genes are TRBV7-9 and TRBJ2-2; possible D gene TRBD1, 5 bases. The CDR3 totals 13 residues. Looked up from germline, CDR1 is SEHNR and CDR2 is FQNEAQ (reference sequence). V lost 6 bases, J lost 4 bases, and 9 bases lay in between. The CDR3 spells CASSLQGTGELFF. CDR3 bases: TGTGCCAGCAGTCTCCAGGGCACCGGGGAGCTGTTTTTT.

The chain uses TRBV28 and TRBJ2-1; maybe TRBD1 (5 bases). CDR1 and CDR2 from the germline V gene are MDHEN and SYDVKM. Trimming cost V 3 bases and J 5 bases, with 17 bases left between them. This CDR3 contains 16 residues. The CDR3 reads CASSFWGAGVHNEQFF. In DNA form, the CDR3 reads TGTGCCAGCAGTTTTTGGGGCGCAGGCGTCCACAATGAGCAGTTCTTC.

In this sample, this clonotype turned up once. V gene TRBV6-2 or TRBV6-3 combines with J gene TRBJ2-7; D not resolved. The germline V gene encodes CDR1 MNHEY and CDR2 SVGEGT. The CDR3 has 16 residues. V dropped 8 bases and J dropped 0 bases, with 20 bases sitting between them. The CDR3 DNA reads TGTGCCAGCGGTGGGCTAGACCATTCATTCTCCTACGAGCAGTACTTC. Its protein is CASGGLDHSFSYEQYF.

The DNA of the CDR3 is TGTGCCTGGAGTGTCCGACAGGGGTTGGCACCCCTCCACTTT. Residues: CAWSVRQGLAPLHF. The rearrangement uses TRBV30 and TRBJ1-6, with 8 nucleotides matching TRBD1. J gave up 11 bases and V 0 bases, and 6 bases lay outside the gene matches. From germline, CDR1 is GTSNPN and CDR2 SVGIG (reference sequence). The CDR3 has 14 amino acids.

The chain links TRBV5-1 to TRBJ2-3; D possibly matches TRBD1 or TRBD2 (7 bases each). Germline V gives CDR1 SGHRS, CDR2 YFSETQ. The V end lost 4 bases, the J end lost 5 bases, and 14 bases lay between the germline ends. This CDR3 comprises 14 residues. This CDR3 reads CASSQGGPRDTQYF. The DNA for the CDR3 is TGCGCCAGCAGCCAGGGGGGGCCTAGAGATACGCAGTATTTT. Combining the CDR3 with reference TRBV5-1 and TRBJ2-3 gives the whole variable domain KAGVTQTPRYLIKTRGQQVTLSCSPISGHRSVSWYQQTPGQGLQFLFEYFSETQRNKGNFPGRFSGRQFSNSRSEMNVSTLELGDSALYLCASSQGGPRDTQYFGPGTRLTVL.

In its sample, this clonotype was seen once. The chain combines TRBV10-3 with TRBJ2-1, with D possibly matching TRBD1 (6 bases). This CDR3 is 15 amino acids long. V was shortened by 5 bases and J by 5 bases, with 16 bases between the two germline ends. Germline lookup yields CDR1 ENHRY and CDR2 SYGVKD. CDR3 bases: TGTGCCATCAGTAACCGGGACAAGGGAAACAATGAGCAGTTCTTC. It codes for CAISNRDKGNNEQFF.